Below, 14 T cell receptor beta chains from the same sample are listed, as sequenced in a study of memory CD4+ T cells and cytomegalovirus serostatus. Method: immunoSEQ multiplex PCR; TCRdb's copy keeps in-frame clones and lacks some. The data contain more than 35,000 clones, 79% of them seen just once; the ten biggest clones take up 5.3%. Single viable CD3+CD4+CD8-CD45RO+ cells were sorted as the memory CD4+ T cells. What was sequenced was memory CD4+ T cells from blood. The receptor set was obtained from an adult in good health and CMV-seropositive.

V gene TRBV13 combines with J gene TRBJ1-1; D unclear. The CDR3 runs to 14 residues. Trimming shortened V by 5 bases and J by 0 bases, and 10 bases separated the two germline ends. CDR1 is PRHDT and CDR2 is FYEKMQ in the germline V gene (reference sequence). CDR3: CASSLMGMNTEAFF. In nucleotides, the CDR3 is TGTGCCAGCAGCCTAATGGGGATGAACACTGAAGCTTTCTTT.

V usage is TRBV7-2 and J usage is TRBJ2-6, with D perhaps matching TRBD1 (6 bases). The germline CDR1 and CDR2 sequences are SGHTA and FQGNSA. CDR3 length equals 16 residues. Trimming stripped 1 base from V and 2 bases from J, with 9 bases between. CDR3 region: CASSLVEGAGANVLTF. The CDR3, as DNA: TGTGCCAGCAGCTTAGTTGAGGGGGCTGGGGCCAACGTCCTGACTTTC.

The J gene is TRBJ2-1, the V gene TRBV4-3, with a weak D call TRBD2 (5 bases). The germline V and J ends were trimmed by 0 bases and 10 bases, with 16 bases remaining between them. The CDR3 is 15 amino acids. The germline V gene encodes CDR1 LGHNA and CDR2 YSLEER. This CDR3 is CASSQDRVATTEQFF. CDR3 sequence (DNA): TGCGCCAGCAGCCAAGATCGGGTAGCGACGACGGAGCAGTTCTTC.

The chain joins TRBV7-2 to TRBJ2-7; the D call may be TRBD1 or TRBD2 (5 bases each). Trimming took off 5 bases at V and 0 bases at J, with 14 bases between the two ends. The germline gives CDR1 SGHTA, CDR2 FQGNSA. CDR3 length: 15 residues. The CDR3 protein is CASSVTGTASYEQYF. CDR3 coding DNA: TGTGCCAGCAGCGTCACCGGGACGGCCTCCTACGAGCAGTACTTC. The full variable domain, in which reference TRBV7-2 and TRBJ2-7 provide the parts outside the CDR3, is GAGVSQSPSNKVTEKGKDVELRCDPISGHTALYWYRQSLGQGLEFLIYFQGNSAPDKSGLPSDRFSAERTGGSVSTLTIQRTQQEDSAVYLCASSVTGTASYEQYFGPGTRLTVT.

The chain joins TRBV6-6 to TRBJ2-1; the D gene is possibly TRBD1 (6 bases). This CDR3 is 15 amino acids long. The ends were cut back, 10 bases at V and 4 bases at J, with 20 bases in the middle. Germline-derived CDR1 and CDR2 are MNHNY and SVGAGI (reference sequence). The CDR3 DNA reads as TGTGCCACCTCCAACAGGGCTTGGGGTTACAATGAGCAGTTCTTC. Residues: CATSNRAWGYNEQFF.

The V and J genes are TRBV7-2 and TRBJ1-1; 8 bases agree with TRBD1. The CDR3 sequence is 15 residues long. Trimming at V came to 4 bases and at J to 14 bases, leaving 18 bases not matched to a gene. Germline CDR1 is SGHTA and CDR2 is FQGNSA. CDR3 nucleotide sequence: TGTGCCAGCAGCTACACCGGGACAGGCCCAACTCCCAACTTCTTT. Residues: CASSYTGTGPTPNFF.

The rearrangement joins TRBV5-4 to TRBJ1-3; no clear D gene. Trimming removed 0 bases at V and 4 bases at J, with 5 bases between. The germline gives CDR1 SGHNT, CDR2 YYREEE (reference sequence). The CDR3 covers 13 residues. In DNA, the CDR3 is TGTGCCAGCAGCTTGGCTCGGGGAAACACCATATATTTT. Its translation is CASSLARGNTIYF.

V and J are TRBV7-2 and TRBJ1-3; no reliable D call. The CDR3 loop spans 12 amino acids. Germline CDR1 is SGHTA and CDR2 is FQGNSA. The V end was cut by 4 bases, the J end by 2 bases, with 3 bases between. CDR3 sequence: CASSSPGNTIYF. As DNA, the CDR3 is TGTGCCAGCAGCTCCCCTGGAAACACCATATATTTT.

The J gene is TRBJ1-1, the V gene TRBV10-2, with a weak D call TRBD1 (5 bases). The CDR3 spans 13 residues. V was shortened by 6 bases and J by 1 base, with 9 bases between the two germline ends. Germline lookup yields CDR1 WSHSY and CDR2 SAAADI. This chain's CDR3 is CASSFDRNTEAFF. The DNA of the CDR3 is TGCGCCAGCAGCTTCGACAGGAACACTGAAGCTTTCTTT.

J is TRBJ2-3 and V is TRBV2; D is perhaps TRBD1 or TRBD2 (6 bases each). The CDR3 contains 15 residues. V was pared by 2 bases and J by 13 bases, with 22 bases between. Looked up from germline, CDR1 is SNHLY and CDR2 is FYNNEI. CDR3 coding DNA: TGTGCCAGCAGTGAATTCTTAGGACAGAGGGGACTTAAGTATTTT. Encoded protein: CASSEFLGQRGLKYF.

V is TRBV5-4 and J is TRBJ2-1; D gene unclear. CDR1 and CDR2 from the germline V gene are SGHNT and YYREEE (reference sequence). CDR3 size: 16 residues. V was shortened by 0 bases and J by 5 bases, with 15 bases between the two germline ends. The CDR3 bases are TGTGCCAGCAGCTTGGGGTCCACCAGAGCCAACAATGAGCAGTTCTTC. It is translated as CASSLGSTRANNEQFF.

This clone was observed once. This chain uses TRBV5-5 with TRBJ2-2, with D possibly being TRBD2 (6 bases). Trimming cost V 2 bases and J 4 bases, with 9 bases left between them. The CDR3 is made up of 14 amino acids. CDR1 and CDR2 (germline): SGHKS, YYEKEE (reference sequence). Here the CDR3 reads CASSFGGSTGELFF. The CDR3, as DNA: TGTGCCAGCAGCTTCGGGGGTAGCACCGGGGAGCTGTTTTTT.

This CDR3 is CASSLATGGSGYTF. CDR3 DNA sequence: TGCGCCAGCAGCTTGGCCACAGGGGGCAGTGGCTACACCTTC. V usage is TRBV5-1 and J usage is TRBJ1-2, with 9 nucleotides matching TRBD1. The V and J ends lost 0 bases and 7 bases, in that order; junction bases with no gene match: 4. The CDR3 spans 14 residues. Per germline, CDR1 SGHRS and CDR2 YFSETQ.

The rearrangement joins TRBV2 to TRBJ1-2; 8 bases agree with TRBD1. The germline gives CDR1 SNHLY, CDR2 FYNNEI. V gave up 5 bases and J gave up 8 bases; unmatched junction bases: 13. The CDR3 has 15 residues. CDR3 residues: CASSSDRGQMRGYTF. The CDR3 bases are TGTGCCAGCAGTTCCGACAGGGGTCAGATGCGGGGCTACACCTTC.